Listed here are 20 T cell receptor beta chains from one sample, sequenced in a study of T cell responses to AZD1222 COVID-19 vaccine (dated by TCRdb to about 2021). Taken with the paper, the label for time point translates to: baseline before first vaccination. Library method: the immunoSEQ multiplex PCR assay. Held by TCRdb, this immuneACCESS table contains in-frame sequences only and omits some clones. Under half of the omission traces to an unresolved V gene where checked; the cause of the rest is unknown. The sample records more than 150,000 clones, roughly 94% of which are singletons. The ten largest make up about 0.6% of the sample. Sequencing was performed on peripheral blood, taken on day 0 of AZD1222 vaccination. These receptors were obtained from an adult in good health.

The chain employs TRBV6-2 or TRBV6-3 and TRBJ2-5; TRBD1 might be the D (6 bases). This CDR3 is 15 amino acids long. Germline-derived CDR1 and CDR2 are MNHEY and SVGEGT. The V end was cut by 5 bases, the J end by 1 base, with 14 bases between. The CDR3 loop is CASSRPTGSQETQYF. CDR3 bases: TGTGCCAGCAGTCGACCCACAGGGTCCCAAGAGACCCAGTACTTC.

The chain employs TRBV7-8 and TRBJ2-1; possibly TRBD1 for D (6 bases). Germline assignment: CDR1 SGHVS and CDR2 FQNEAQ. The CDR3 is 13 amino acids. V was cut by 3 bases and J by 7 bases, with 10 bases left in between. The CDR3 DNA sequence: TGTGCCAGCAGCTTGGAACAGGGAAATGAGCAGTTCTTC. Amino acids: CASSLEQGNEQFF.

CDR3 sequence: CASSSSGGSYNEQFF. The CDR3 nucleotides are TGCGCCAGCAGCTCCTCAGGGGGCTCCTACAATGAGCAGTTCTTC. The rearrangement links TRBV5-1 to TRBJ2-1; 7 bases map to TRBD1. Germline CDR1 is SGHRS and CDR2 is YFSETQ. This CDR3 has 15 residues. Trimming took 3 bases from V and 0 from J; bases not matched to a gene: 3.

The chain combines TRBV6-5 with TRBJ1-2, with D possibly matching TRBD1 (5 bases). CDR1 and CDR2 (germline): MNHEY, SVGAGI. CDR3 length equals 14 residues. The V gene lost 6 bases and the J gene lost 4 bases, with 15 bases spanning the gap. The CDR3 DNA sequence: TGTGCCAGCAGGACGAAGAGGGGTGTCTATGGCTACACCTTC. This gives the protein CASRTKRGVYGYTF.

This chain uses TRBV30 with TRBJ1-1; possibly TRBD1 for D (5 bases). Germline lookup yields CDR1 GTSNPN and CDR2 SVGIG (reference sequence). CDR3 length: 14 amino acids. With 4 bases removed from V and 2 bases from J, the gap between germline ends came to 14 bases. The CDR3 region has the DNA TGTGCCTGGATGTTCGAGGGGTACAACACTGAAGCTTTCTTT. This sequence encodes CAWMFEGYNTEAFF.

J is TRBJ2-1 and V is TRBV10-3; perhaps TRBD1 as D (5 bases). From germline, CDR1 is ENHRY and CDR2 SYGVKD. This CDR3 region has 16 residues. V was trimmed by 4 bases and J by 2 bases, leaving 15 bases between them. The chain's CDR3 is CAISGAAGNPYNEQFF. In DNA, the CDR3 is TGTGCCATCAGTGGGGCTGCAGGGAACCCCTACAATGAGCAGTTCTTC.

This chain uses TRBV28 with TRBJ1-1; TRBD1 is a possible D gene (6 bases). Germline-derived CDR1 and CDR2 are MDHEN and SYDVKM. Trimming stripped 3 bases from V and 9 bases from J, with 11 bases between. The CDR3 length is 12 residues. In DNA form, the CDR3 reads TGTGCCAGCAGTTTCTACAGGGCTCAAGCTTTCTTT. Protein product: CASSFYRAQAFF.

J is TRBJ1-5 and V is TRBV6-1, with 9 bases fitting TRBD1. J lost 2 bases, V lost 0 bases, and 2 bases had no gene match. The CDR3 sequence is 16 residues long. The germline CDR1 and CDR2 sequences are MNHNS and SASEGT. The CDR3 sequence is CASSEARDRGNQPQHF. DNA of the CDR3: TGTGCCAGCAGTGAAGCCCGGGACAGGGGCAATCAGCCCCAGCATTTT.

The gene calls are TRBV5-4 and TRBJ2-5; 7 bases are shared with TRBD1. V lost 4 bases, J lost 5 bases, and 5 bases stayed unmatched. The CDR3 has 13 residues. Germline V gene data show CDR1 as SGHNT and CDR2 as YYREEE (reference sequence). This chain's CDR3 is CASSPGQTETQYF. The CDR3, as DNA: TGTGCCAGCAGCCCGGGACAGACCGAGACCCAGTACTTC.

V is TRBV7-9 and J is TRBJ1-5; D gene ambiguous. V gave up 4 bases and J gave up 2 bases, with 12 bases separating them. The CDR3 loop spans 15 amino acids. The germline CDR1 and CDR2 sequences are SEHNR and FQNEAQ (reference sequence). The CDR3 here is CASSSQEQGNQPQHF. CDR3 bases: TGTGCCAGCAGCTCCCAGGAGCAAGGCAATCAGCCCCAGCATTTT. Full variable domain (rest looked up from reference TRBV7-9 and TRBJ1-5): DTGVSQNPRHKITKRGQNVTFRCDPISEHNRLYWYRQTLGQGPEFLTYFQNEAQLEKSRLLSDRFSAERPKGSFSTLEIQRTEQGDSAMYLCASSSQEQGNQPQHFGDGTRLSIL.

The rearrangement uses TRBV30 and TRBJ2-3; 11 bases map to TRBD1. With 0 bases clipped from V and 0 bases from J, the junction kept 2 bases outside the gene matches. Germline assignment: CDR1 GTSNPN and CDR2 SVGIG (reference sequence). The CDR3 length is 16 residues. CDR3: CAWSVWDRGSTDTQYF. DNA of the CDR3: TGTGCCTGGAGTGTTTGGGACAGGGGGAGCACAGATACGCAGTATTTT.

This chain joins TRBV7-9 and TRBJ1-1; D not certain. The V gene lost 5 bases and the J gene lost 2 bases, with 12 bases spanning the gap. The CDR3 loop spans 14 amino acids. Germline V gives CDR1 SEHNR, CDR2 FQNEAQ (reference sequence). The CDR3 reads CASSERAHNTEAFF. CDR3 DNA sequence: TGTGCCAGCAGCGAAAGGGCACATAACACTGAAGCTTTCTTT.

The chain combines TRBV23-1 with TRBJ2-3; D could derive from TRBD1 or TRBD2 (6 bases each). TRBV23-1 is marked as an open reading frame, function uncertain. Trimming took off 2 bases at V and 1 base at J, with 13 bases between the two ends. There are 16 residues in the CDR3. The DNA of the CDR3 is TGCGCCAGCAGTCAAGTCGAGGGGGACTGCACAGATACGCAGTATTTT. Translating gives CASSQVEGDCTDTQYF.

The chain combines TRBV11-2 with TRBJ2-1; D remains unclear. Germline V lookup: CDR1 SGHAT, CDR2 FQNNGV. The germline V and J ends were trimmed by 5 bases and 4 bases, with 9 bases remaining between them. The CDR3 loop spans 13 amino acids. For the CDR3, the DNA is TGTGCCAGCAGCGTACCGACGTACAATGAGCAGTTCTTC. It yields the protein CASSVPTYNEQFF. The variable domain in full, with the rest retrieved from reference TRBV11-2 and TRBJ2-1, is EAGVAQSPRYKIIEKRQSVAFWCNPISGHATLYWYQQILGQGPKLLIQFQNNGVVDDSQLPKDRFSAERLKGVDSTLKIQPAKLEDSAVYLCASSVPTYNEQFFGPGTRLTVL.

The rearrangement joins TRBV12-5 to TRBJ2-3; no definite D call. This CDR3 is built from 15 residues. From germline, CDR1 is LGHNT and CDR2 FRNRAP. Trimming left V 4 bases short and J 2 bases short, with 13 bases between. CDR3 bases: TGTGCTAGTGGTTCGGGTTGGCCTTTCACAGATACGCAGTATTTT. It yields the protein CASGSGWPFTDTQYF.

Written as DNA, the CDR3 is TGTGCCAGCGGCGGGACAGCTAATCAGCCCCAGCATTTT. Translated, it gives CASGGTANQPQHF. This rearrangement joins TRBV6-5 to TRBJ1-5, with 7 bases fitting TRBD1. Germline-derived CDR1 and CDR2 are MNHEY and SVGAGI. V trimming: 8 bases; J trimming: 4 bases; junction bases outside the gene matches: 5. The CDR3 runs to 13 residues.

The V call is TRBV27, the J call TRBJ1-1; the match to TRBD1 covers 8 bases. The CDR3 contains 15 residues. After removal of 6 bases from V and 1 base from J, the junction contained 7 bases not matched to a gene. CDR1 is MNHEY, CDR2 SMNVEV, per germline (reference sequence). CDR3 nucleotide sequence: TGTGCCAGCAGCTCAGACAGGGGCGGGAACACTGAAGCTTTCTTT. It yields the protein CASSSDRGGNTEAFF.

The CDR3 DNA reads as TGTGCCAGCAGCTTGCGGGACCCAGCCTACGAGCAGTACTTC. Translation: CASSLRDPAYEQYF. This chain uses TRBV5-8 with TRBJ2-7; perhaps D is TRBD1 or TRBD2 (5 bases each). The CDR3 extends over 14 amino acids. Trimming removed 1 base from V and 2 bases from J, with 10 bases in between. Germline V gives CDR1 SGHTS, CDR2 YDEGEE.

This CDR3 reads CASSQEPGLRESGELFF. DNA of the CDR3: TGTGCCAGCAGCCAAGAACCGGGACTAAGAGAGTCCGGGGAGCTGTTTTTT. The rearrangement links TRBV4-2 to TRBJ2-2, with TRBD2 identical over 7 bases. V lost 0 bases to trimming and J lost 6 bases; unmatched junction nucleotides: 10. The CDR3 length is 17 residues. Germline-derived CDR1 and CDR2 are LGHNA and YNFKEQ.

The rearrangement links TRBV10-1 to TRBJ1-2; weak D call: TRBD1 (5 bases). CDR3 size: 13 residues. Germline CDR1 is WNHNN and CDR2 is SYGVQD (reference sequence). V lost 2 bases, J lost 2 bases, and 6 bases lay in between. The CDR3 DNA reads as TGCGCCAGCAGTGAGGGGACCAACTATGGCTACACCTTC. Its protein product is CASSEGTNYGYTF.